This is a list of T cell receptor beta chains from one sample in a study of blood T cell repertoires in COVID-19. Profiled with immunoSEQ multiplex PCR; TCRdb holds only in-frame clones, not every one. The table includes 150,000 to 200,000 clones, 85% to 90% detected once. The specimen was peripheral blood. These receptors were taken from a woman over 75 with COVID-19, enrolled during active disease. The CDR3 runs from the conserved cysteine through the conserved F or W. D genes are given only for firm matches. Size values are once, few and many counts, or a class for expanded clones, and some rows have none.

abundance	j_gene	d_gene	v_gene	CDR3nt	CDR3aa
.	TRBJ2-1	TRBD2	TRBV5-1	TGCGCCAGCAGCCTACTAGCGGGAGAAGGGAATGAGCAGTTCTTC	CASSLLAGEGNEQFF
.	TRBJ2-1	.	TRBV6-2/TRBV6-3	TGTGCCAGCAGCTTCGACAGAACCGGCAATGAGCAGTTCTTC	CASSFDRTGNEQFF
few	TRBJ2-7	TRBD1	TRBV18	TGTGCCAGCACAGCTGGACAGGGGCCCTACGAGCAGTACTTC	CASTAGQGPYEQYF
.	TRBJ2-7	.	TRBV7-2	TGTGCCAGCAGCCGTGACAGGAGCTCTGGGAGCGAGCAGTACTTC	CASSRDRSSGSEQYF
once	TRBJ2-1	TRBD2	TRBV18	TGTGCCAGCTCACCAGGGACTAGCGGGAGGCTTATCCCTGAGCAGTTCTTC	CASSPGTSGRLIPEQFF
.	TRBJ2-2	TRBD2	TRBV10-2	TGCGCCAGCAGACTAGCGGGATCTACCGGGGAGCTGTTTTTT	CASRLAGSTGELFF
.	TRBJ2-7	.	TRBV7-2	TGTGCCAGCAGCTTACTATACGAGCAGTACTTC	CASSLLYEQYF
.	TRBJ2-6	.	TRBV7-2	TGTGCCAGCAGCCCGTGGAGCTCTGGGGCCAACGTCCTGACTTTC	CASSPWSSGANVLTF
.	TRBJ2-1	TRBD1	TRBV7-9	TGTGCCAGCAGCTTAGATGGGACAGGGAGGGATGAGCAGTTCTTC	CASSLDGTGRDEQFF
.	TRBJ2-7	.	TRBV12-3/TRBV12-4	TGTGCCAGCAGTTTACTCGGGGGCTACGAGCAGTACTTC	CASSLLGGYEQYF
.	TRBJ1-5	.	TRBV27	TGTGCCAGCATAAGACAGACATATAGCAATCAGCCCCAGCATTTT	CASIRQTYSNQPQHF
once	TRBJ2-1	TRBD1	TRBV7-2	TGTGCCAGCAGAACAGGGGTGAATGAGCAGTTCTTC	CASRTGVNEQFF
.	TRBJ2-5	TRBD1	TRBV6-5	TGTGCCAGCAGTTACCGCCCCGCAGGGGACAGGGAGACCCAGTACTTC	CASSYRPAGDRETQYF
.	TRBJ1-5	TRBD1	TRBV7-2	TGTGCCAGCAGCTTATTACAGGGGATCAATCAGCCCCAGCATTTT	CASSLLQGINQPQHF
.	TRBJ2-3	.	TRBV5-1	TGCGCCAGCAGCTTGTTACAGGGTAGCACAGATACGCAGTATTTT	CASSLLQGSTDTQYF
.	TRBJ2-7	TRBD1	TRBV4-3	TGCGCCAGCAGCCAAGGGCCGGGACAGGGTTTCCCCTACGAGCAGTACTTC	CASSQGPGQGFPYEQYF
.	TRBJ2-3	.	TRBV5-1	TGCGCCAGCAGCTTGGCAGAGGCGGGTATGGATACGCAGTATTTT	CASSLAEAGMDTQYF
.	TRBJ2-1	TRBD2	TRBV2	TGTGCCAGCAGTCGGACTAGCGGGACGCAGTTCTTC	CASSRTSGTQFF
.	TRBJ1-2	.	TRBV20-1	TGCAGTGCTACCGAGAACTATGGCTACACCTTC	CSATENYGYTF
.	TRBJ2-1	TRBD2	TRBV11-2	TGTGCCAGCAGCTTAGGCCCGGGACTAGCGGAAAATGAGCAGTTCTTC	CASSLGPGLAENEQFF
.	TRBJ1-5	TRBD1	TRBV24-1	TGTGCCACCGGGGCAGGGGGAAATCAGCCCCAGCATTTT	CATGAGGNQPQHF
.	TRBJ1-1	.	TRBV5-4	TGTGCCAGCAGGCGACAGCTGAACACTGAAGCTTTCTTT	CASRRQLNTEAFF
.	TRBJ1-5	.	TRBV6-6	TGTGCCAGCAGTTACTCGTTAGGAGGTGGACAGCCCCAGCATTTT	CASSYSLGGGQPQHF
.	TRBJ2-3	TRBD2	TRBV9	TGTGCCAGCAGCGTAGGTTCCAGCGGGAGCGCAGATACGCAGTATTTT	CASSVGSSGSADTQYF
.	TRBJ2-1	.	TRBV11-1	TGTGCCAGCAGCTTAATAGCAGGGAACTACAATGAGCAGTTCTTC	CASSLIAGNYNEQFF
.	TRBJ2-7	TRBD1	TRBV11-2	TGTGCCAGCAGCTTGACGGACAGGGGTGTTTACGAGCAGTACTTC	CASSLTDRGVYEQYF
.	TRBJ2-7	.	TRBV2	TGTGCCAGCAAAGACAGCACCGGTAACTCCTACGAGCAGTACTTC	CASKDSTGNSYEQYF
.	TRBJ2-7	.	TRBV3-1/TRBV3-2	TGTGCCAGCAGCCAAGGACAGCGTACCACCGCGCAGTACTTC	CASSQGQRTTAQYF
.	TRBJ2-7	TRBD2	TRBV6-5	TGTGCCAGCAGTTACCTAGCGGGAGGGTACGAGCAGTACTTC	CASSYLAGGYEQYF
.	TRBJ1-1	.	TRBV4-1	TGCGCCAGCAGCCACTTCCACGGGGGGGACACTGAAGCTTTCTTT	CASSHFHGGDTEAFF
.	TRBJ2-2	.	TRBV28	TGTGCCAGCAGCGAACTAGCAGGCACCGGGGAGCTGTTTTTT	CASSELAGTGELFF
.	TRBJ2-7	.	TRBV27	TGTGCCAGCAGTTTAATTGGTTCTGGTGGCAGCTCCTACGAGCAGTACTTC	CASSLIGSGGSSYEQYF
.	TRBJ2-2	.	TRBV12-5	TGTGCTAGTGGTTTGTTTTTGGGAGGAGAGACCGGGGAGCTGTTTTTT	CASGLFLGGETGELFF
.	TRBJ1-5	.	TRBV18	TGTGCCAGCTCTCCGGGCCGGGGAGAGTATCAGCCCCAGCATTTT	CASSPGRGEYQPQHF
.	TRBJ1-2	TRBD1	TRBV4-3	TGCGCCAGCAGCCAAACAGGGGCCCATGGCTACACCTTC	CASSQTGAHGYTF
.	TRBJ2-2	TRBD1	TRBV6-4	TGTGCCAGCAGTCGTTCCGGGACAGGGGCGAACACCGGGGAGCTGTTTTTT	CASSRSGTGANTGELFF
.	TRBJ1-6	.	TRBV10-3	TGTGCCATCCGAGAATATATCGATAATTCACCCCTCCACTTT	CAIREYIDNSPLHF
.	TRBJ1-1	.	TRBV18	TGTGCCAGCTCCCCTCAGCTAGGGAACACTGAAGCTTTCTTT	CASSPQLGNTEAFF
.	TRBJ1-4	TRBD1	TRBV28	TGTGCCAGCAGTCTGGACAGGGGAGCAACTAATGAAAAACTGTTTTTT	CASSLDRGATNEKLFF
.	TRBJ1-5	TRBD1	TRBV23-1	TGCGCCATACCGGGACAGGTTAGCAATCAGCCCCAGCATTTT	CAIPGQVSNQPQHF
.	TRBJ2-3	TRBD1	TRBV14	TGTGCCAGCAGCCAAGATACAGGGGGCAAGGATACGCAGTATTTT	CASSQDTGGKDTQYF
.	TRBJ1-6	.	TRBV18	TGTGCCAGCTCAAGTCAGGTTTCGCGTAATTCACCCCTCCACTTT	CASSSQVSRNSPLHF
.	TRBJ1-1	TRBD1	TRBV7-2	TGTGCCAGCAGCGCGGGACAGGGGAACACTGAAGCTTTCTTT	CASSAGQGNTEAFF
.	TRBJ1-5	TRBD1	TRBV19	TGTGCCAGTAGCCTGGGACAGAATCAGCCCCAGCATTTT	CASSLGQNQPQHF
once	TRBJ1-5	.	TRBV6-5	TGTGCCAGCAGTTATTCCAGGGGCGCGCCCCAGCATTTT	CASSYSRGAPQHF
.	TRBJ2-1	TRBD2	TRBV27	TGTGCCAGCAGGCAAGCGGGAAGAATAAATGAGCAGTTCTTC	CASRQAGRINEQFF
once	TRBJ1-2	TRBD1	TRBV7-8	TGTGCCAGCAGCTTAGACAGGGGGCATGTCTATGGCTACACCTTC	CASSLDRGHVYGYTF
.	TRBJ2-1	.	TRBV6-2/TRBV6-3	TGTGCCAGCAGTCCCGGCCGCCGGGTCCGCAGAGGGCAGTTCTTC	CASSPGRRVRRGQFF
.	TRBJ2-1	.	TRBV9	TGTGCCAGCAGCGTAGCCCTAGACAGAGAGCAGTTCTTC	CASSVALDREQFF
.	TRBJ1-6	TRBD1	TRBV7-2	TGTGCCAGCAGCTTACAGGGGGCGCAATTCACCCTCCACTTT	CASSLQGAQFTLHF
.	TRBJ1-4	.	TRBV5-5	TGTGCCAGCAGCTTGTTGTCAGGACAAAATGAAAAACTGTTTTTT	CASSLLSGQNEKLFF
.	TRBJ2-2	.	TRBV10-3	TGTGCCATCAGTGAGTCGGTTGTCTCGGGTGGGGAGCTGTTTTTT	CAISESVVSGGELFF
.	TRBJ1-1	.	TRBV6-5	TGTGCCAGCAGGACCGGGACAAGAGGAGTCACTGAAGCTTTCTTT	CASRTGTRGVTEAFF
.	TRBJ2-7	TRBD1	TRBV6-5	TGTGCCAGCAGTTATAGCCCAGGGGGCGAGCAGTACTTC	CASSYSPGGEQYF
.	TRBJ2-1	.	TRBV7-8	TGTGCCAGCAGCCGAGCGGCCACGGCGGGAAACCCCAATGAGCAGTTCTTC	CASSRAATAGNPNEQFF